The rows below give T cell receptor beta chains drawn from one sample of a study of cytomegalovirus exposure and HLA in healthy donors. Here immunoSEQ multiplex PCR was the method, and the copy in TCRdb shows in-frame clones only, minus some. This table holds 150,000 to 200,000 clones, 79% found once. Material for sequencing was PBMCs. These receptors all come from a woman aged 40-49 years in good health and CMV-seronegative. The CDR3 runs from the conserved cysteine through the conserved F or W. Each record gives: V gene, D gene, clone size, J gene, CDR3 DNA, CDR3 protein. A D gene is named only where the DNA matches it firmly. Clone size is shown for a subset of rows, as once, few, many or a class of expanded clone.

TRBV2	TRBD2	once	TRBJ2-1	TGTGCCAGCAGTGCTGGGACTAGCGGGGGGGGTGCCCCCTACAATGAGCAGTTCTTC	CASSAGTSGGGAPYNEQFF
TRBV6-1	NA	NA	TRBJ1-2	TGTGCCAGCACCGAAGGGGTCGCTAACTATGGCTACACCTTC	CASTEGVANYGYTF
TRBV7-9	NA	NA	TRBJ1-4	TGTGCCAGCAGCTCACCCAGGCACAGGGAACGTGAAAAACTGTTTTTT	CASSSPRHREREKLFF
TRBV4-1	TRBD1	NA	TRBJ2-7	TGCGCCAGCAGCCAAGGGACAGGGCGGGCCTCCGAGCAGTACTTC	CASSQGTGRASEQYF
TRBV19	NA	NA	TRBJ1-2	TGTGCCAGTAGTAATATCGGGGGCTATGGCTACACCTTC	CASSNIGGYGYTF
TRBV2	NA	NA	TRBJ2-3	TGTGCCAGCAGGCCGGGGAGCACAGATACGCAGTATTTT	CASRPGSTDTQYF
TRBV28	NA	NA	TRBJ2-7	TGTGCCAGCAGTAATCGGGGTTTGTACGAGCAGTACTTC	CASSNRGLYEQYF
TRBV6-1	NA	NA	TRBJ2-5	TGTGCCAGCAGGGTGACACTGAATGGGGAGACCCAGTACTTC	CASRVTLNGETQYF
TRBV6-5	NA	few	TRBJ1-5	TGTGCCAGCAGTTACCAGGGGAATCAGCCCCAGCATTTT	CASSYQGNQPQHF
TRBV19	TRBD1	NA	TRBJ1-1	TGTGCCAGTAGTATAGATTCCGGGACAGGGGGGGACACTGAAGCTTTCTTT	CASSIDSGTGGDTEAFF
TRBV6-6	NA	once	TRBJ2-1	TGTGCCAGCAGTTACGCGGGTTCCTACAATGAGCAGTTCTTC	CASSYAGSYNEQFF
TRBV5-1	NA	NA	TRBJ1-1	TGCGCCAGCAGCTTGGTGGCCGGAGCGAACACTGAAGCTTTCTTT	CASSLVAGANTEAFF
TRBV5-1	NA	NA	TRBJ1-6	TGCGCCAGCAGCACTAGCGGACAGTCTCAATCACCCCTCCACTTT	CASSTSGQSQSPLHF
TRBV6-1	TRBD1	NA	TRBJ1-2	TGTGCCAGCATATGGGACAGATCTAACTATGGCTACACCTTC	CASIWDRSNYGYTF